This T cell receptor beta chain was sequenced during a study of blood T cells in healthy people across ages. The study drew donors from healthy Caucasian individuals in Russia aged about 6 to 90. Comment on this clonotype: Its specificity is not known.

Germline lookup yields CDR1 LGHNA and CDR2 YSLEER. After removal of 1 base from V and 8 bases from J, the junction contained 14 bases not matched to a gene. This CDR3 has 18 amino acids. General study points: Among long-lived donors, naive CD4+ cells were more numerous and diversity higher than in aged donors.

A second roughly 6 to 12 cycle PCR used barcoded and J-beta primers. A template-switch adaptor that had 12 random nucleotides put a tag on each cDNA molecule. TCRdb recomputed calls from the 5' RACE reads with MiXCR, one row per CDR3 protein. The sample includes 1.5 million to 2 million distinct CDR3 sequences, 40% to 55% of them seen just once. This sequence joins TRBV4-3 and TRBJ1-4, with 9 bases matching TRBD1. Sequenced sample: blood. This clonotype originated in a woman between 40 and 55 years old in good health. CDR3 in amino acids: CASSQARRSGTGREKLFF. The CDR3 DNA reads TGCGCCAGCAGCCAAGCCCGACGGTCCGGGACAGGGAGAGAAAAACTGTTTTTT.